Each of the 17 T cell receptor delta chains below was sequenced from the same sample in a study of Vδ1+ human thymocytes. Whole-study findings and limits: Highly polyclonal TRG and TRD repertoires with Gaussian CDR3 length distributions appeared in thymus.

Extracted RNA was reverse transcribed into cDNA. Multiplex PCR used pooled V-gene forward primers and a constant-region reverse primer to amplify CDR3s. TCRdb re-called the multiplex PCR reads via CATT. The sample includes more than 50,000 delta-chain clones, roughly 16% of them seen just once. Their specific antigens are unknown. Sequencing input: Vdelta1+ gamma-delta thymocytes from the thymus. Subset given: FACS-sorted CD3+ TCRalphabeta- TCRVdelta1+ TCRVdelta2- thymocytes. Receptors were obtained from a girl in the first two years of life who had congenital heart surgery.

The chain couples TRDV1 to TRDJ1, with a weak D call TRDD3 (6 bases). Germline values: CDR1 TSWWSYY, CDR2 QGS. Trimming cost V 10 bases and J 8 bases, with 17 bases left between them. CDR3 size: 12 residues. CDR3 region: CAPWVGMDKLIF. CDR3 in DNA: TGTGCTCCTTGGGTGGGGATGGACAAACTCATCTTT.

V gene TRDV1 combines with J gene TRDJ1, with 10 bases aligning to TRDD3. Germline trimming cut 1 base from V and 1 base from J; bases unmatched to any gene: 18. The length of the CDR3 is 21 residues. The germline V gene encodes CDR1 TSWWSYY and CDR2 QGS. The CDR3 protein is CALGEQSYVGDTILTTDKLIF. Written as DNA, the CDR3 is TGTGCTCTTGGGGAACAATCCTACGTGGGGGATACTATATTGACCACCGATAAACTCATCTTT.

This chain links TRDV1 with TRDJ1; no definite D call. The CDR3 contains 19 residues. V lost 1 base, J lost 0 bases, and 21 bases lay in between. CDR1 and CDR2 from the germline V gene are TSWWSYY and QGS. The CDR3 loop is CALGEPESVPSAYTDKLIF. Here the CDR3 DNA reads TGTGCTCTTGGGGAACCGGAATCTGTCCCCTCGGCGTACACCGATAAACTCATCTTT.

This clone occurred a few times. The V and J genes are TRDV1 and TRDJ1; 8 bases agree with TRDD3. Germline assignment: CDR1 TSWWSYY and CDR2 QGS. The junction had 14 bases not matched to a gene; V was cut back by 0 bases and J by 2 bases. The CDR3 runs 19 residues. CDR3 region: CALGELWSLDGGFTDKLIF. The DNA for the CDR3 is TGTGCTCTTGGGGAACTCTGGTCCTTGGATGGGGGATTTACCGATAAACTCATCTTT.

The rearrangement joins TRDV1 to TRDJ1, with a weak D call TRDD3 (8 bases). The CDR3 has 21 amino acids. CDR1 and CDR2 from the germline V gene are TSWWSYY and QGS. With 1 base removed from V and 0 bases from J, the gap between germline ends came to 27 bases. The CDR3 coding sequence is TGTGCTCTTGGGGAACGGGTTCCTACGAAAACTGGGGGGACGTACACCGATAAACTCATCTTT. Translation gives CALGERVPTKTGGTYTDKLIF.

The gene calls are TRDV1 and TRDJ1; D remains unclear. The CDR3 extends over 19 amino acids. V lost 1 base and J lost 0, with 21 bases in between. Germline lookup yields CDR1 TSWWSYY and CDR2 QGS. CDR3 bases: TGTGCTCTTGGGGAACAGTGGCAGCTCCTTTCCCCAAACACCGATAAACTCATCTTT. Its translation is CALGEQWQLLSPNTDKLIF.

The gene calls are TRDV1 and TRDJ1, with 8 nucleotides matching TRDD3. Germline V gives CDR1 TSWWSYY, CDR2 QGS. V lost 2 bases and J lost 7; bases outside the gene matches: 21. CDR3 size: 19 residues. The CDR3 nucleotides are TGTGCTCTTGGGGAAACCGCCTTCTTCCGACCTTACTGGGGGCCTAAACTCATCTTT. This gives the protein CALGETAFFRPYWGPKLIF.

This sequence joins TRDV1 and TRDJ1, with TRDD3 matching 10 bases. The trim removed 0 bases at V and 6 bases at J, leaving 16 bases unmatched. Germline loops: CDR1 TSWWSYY, CDR2 QGS. This CDR3 comprises 19 residues. The chain's CDR3 is CALGELPPRRGDTVNKLIF. The CDR3 DNA sequence: TGTGCTCTTGGGGAACTCCCTCCTCGTAGGGGGGATACGGTGAATAAACTCATCTTT.

The chain recombines TRDV1 with TRDJ1; 9 bases are a match to TRDD2. After removal of 3 bases from V and 5 bases from J, the junction contained 7 bases not matched to a gene. Germline V gene data show CDR1 as TSWWSYY and CDR2 as QGS. The CDR3 length is 15 residues. The CDR3 is CALGESFLPTDKLIF. For the CDR3, the DNA is TGTGCTCTTGGGGAGTCCTTCCTACCGACGGATAAACTCATCTTT.

This clone occurred a few times. The V gene is TRDV1, the J gene TRDJ1, with unresolved D. CDR1 is TSWWSYY and CDR2 is QGS in the germline V gene. The CDR3 consists of 16 residues. V lost 4 bases and J lost 3, with 18 bases in between. CDR3 protein: CALGGVPIFSPDKLIF. As DNA, the CDR3 is TGTGCTCTTGGGGGAGTTCCGATTTTCTCCCCCGATAAACTCATCTTT.

This clone was picked up a small number of times. This chain links TRDV2 with TRDJ1; D unclear. The V gene's germline CDR1 is GEAIGNYY and CDR2 EKD. CDR3 size: 15 residues. V was cut by 9 bases and J by 0 bases, with 19 bases left in between. The CDR3 spells CAPRVPSLYTDKLIF. The CDR3, as DNA: TGTGCCCCCCGAGTACCCTCATTGTACACCGATAAACTCATCTTT.

The chain combines TRDV1 with TRDJ1, with TRDD3 matching 8 bases. Per germline, CDR1 TSWWSYY and CDR2 QGS. The CDR3 is 15 amino acids. V gave up 0 bases and J gave up 5 bases; unmatched junction bases: 5. CDR3 bases: TGTGCTCTTGGGGAACTATCGGGATACGTTGATAAACTCATCTTT. Translation gives CALGELSGYVDKLIF.

This chain links TRDV1 with TRDJ1, with D perhaps TRDD2 (7 bases). This CDR3 has 22 residues. Trimming removed 2 bases at V and 0 bases at J, with 31 bases between. Germline V gene lookup returns CDR1 TSWWSYY and CDR2 QGS. CDR3 bases: TGTGCTCTTGGGGAAATCCCCTTCCTTGTGGGGGTCACCCTTAAGTACACCGATAAACTCATCTTT. Its protein is CALGEIPFLVGVTLKYTDKLIF.

In its sample, this clone was seen a few times. The chain uses TRDV1 and TRDJ1; 8 positions agree with TRDD3. V trimming: 2 bases; J trimming: 1 base; junction bases outside the gene matches: 12. Germline CDR1 reads TSWWSYY; CDR2 reads QGS. The CDR3 length is 18 residues. This chain's CDR3 is CALGEFIFWGTSTDKLIF. CDR3 in DNA: TGTGCTCTTGGGGAATTCATTTTCTGGGGGACCTCCACCGATAAACTCATCTTT.

This clone showed up just a few times. The V and J genes are TRDV1 and TRDJ1; TRDD2 might be the D (6 bases). V was shortened by 2 bases and J by 1 base, with 17 bases between the two germline ends. The germline V gene encodes CDR1 TSWWSYY and CDR2 QGS. CDR3 length: 17 residues. This CDR3 reads CALGERVLPTPTDKLIF. The DNA for the CDR3 is TGTGCTCTTGGGGAAAGAGTCCTACCGACCCCCACCGATAAACTCATCTTT.

This chain links TRDV1 with TRDJ1; 9 nucleotides line up with TRDD3. Trimming at V came to 6 bases and at J to 6 bases, leaving 23 bases not matched to a gene. This CDR3 comprises 19 residues. Germline CDR1 TSWWSYY, CDR2 QGS. CDR3 coding DNA: TGTGCTCTTGGTATTGCCGTACTGGGGGAATACAAGCCCCCTAATAAACTCATCTTT. As protein: CALGIAVLGEYKPPNKLIF.

This clone has just a few counts. One end of the junction varies from germline; a read error may be responsible. The chain uses TRDV1 and TRDJ1, with TRDD3 identical over 9 bases. The CDR3 spans 20 residues. CDR1 is TSWWSYY, CDR2 QGS, per germline. The CDR3 region has the DNA TGTGCTCTTGGCCCTAGGGGCTCGGTAGACTACTGGGGGAGCACCGATAAACCCATCTTT. Translating gives CALGPRGSVDYWGSTDKPIF.